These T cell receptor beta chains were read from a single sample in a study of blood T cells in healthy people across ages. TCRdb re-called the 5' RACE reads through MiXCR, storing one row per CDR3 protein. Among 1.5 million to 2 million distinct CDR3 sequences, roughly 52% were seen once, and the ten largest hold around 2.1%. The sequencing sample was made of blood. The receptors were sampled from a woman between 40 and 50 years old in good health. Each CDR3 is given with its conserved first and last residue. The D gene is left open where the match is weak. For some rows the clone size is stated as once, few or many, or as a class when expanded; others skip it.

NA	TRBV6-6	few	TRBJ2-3	TGTGCCAGCAACCCCGTGCCGGGGTTCAGCACAGATACGCAGTATTTT	CASNPVPGFSTDTQYF
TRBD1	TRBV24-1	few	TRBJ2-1	TGTGCCACCAGTGATCACAAAACAGGGGGCATAGGGCGAGAGCAGTTCTTC	CATSDHKTGGIGREQFF
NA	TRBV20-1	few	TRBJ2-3	TGCAGTGCTAGACAGGTGACAATCACAGATACGCAGTATTTT	CSARQVTITDTQYF
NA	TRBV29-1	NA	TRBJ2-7	TGCAGCGCCTGGACAGTCCCCGAGCAGTACTTC	CSAWTVPEQYF
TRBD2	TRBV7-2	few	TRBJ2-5	TGTGCCAGCAGCTTCCCACGACGAAATAGCGGGGGGGAGGAGAAGACCCAGTACTTC	CASSFPRRNSGGEEKTQYF
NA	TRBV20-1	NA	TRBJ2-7	TGCAGTGCTAACGGAAAAAACTCCTACGAGCAGTACTTC	CSANGKNSYEQYF
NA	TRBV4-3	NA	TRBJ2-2	TGCGCCAGCAGCCAAGCGCATATGGCGAACACCGGGGAGCTGTTTTTT	CASSQAHMANTGELFF
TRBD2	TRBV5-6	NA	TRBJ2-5	TGTGCCAGCCACGCCACTAGCGGGAAAGAGACCCAGTACTTC	CASHATSGKETQYF
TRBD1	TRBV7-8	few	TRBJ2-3	TGTGCCAGCAGCTTAGGGCGGACAGGGGGCACAGATACGCAGTATTTT	CASSLGRTGGTDTQYF
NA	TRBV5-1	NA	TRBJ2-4	TGCGCCAGCAGCTTTGGAGAAGTAAAAAACATTCAGTACTTC	CASSFGEVKNIQYF
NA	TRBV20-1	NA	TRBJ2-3	TGCAGTGCTAGGCCCGTGGGCAGAAGCACAGATACGCAGTATTTT	CSARPVGRSTDTQYF
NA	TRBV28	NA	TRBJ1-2	TGTGCCAGCAGTTCGATCGGGGTAGGGAACTATGGCTACACCTTC	CASSSIGVGNYGYTF
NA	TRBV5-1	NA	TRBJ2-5	TGCGCCAGCAGCCACCCCCCCACAGGAGACCAAGAGACCCAGTACTTC	CASSHPPTGDQETQYF
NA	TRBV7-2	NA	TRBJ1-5	TGTGCCAGCAGCTTAGTCCAGAATCAGCCCCAGCATTTT	CASSLVQNQPQHF
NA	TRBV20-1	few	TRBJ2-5	TGCAGTAACCACCGGGGGAAGGGGGGCCTTGAGACCCAGTACTTC	CSNHRGKGGLETQYF
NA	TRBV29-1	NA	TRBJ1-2	TGCAGCGCTCAGACCGCTAACTATGGCTACACCTTC	CSAQTANYGYTF
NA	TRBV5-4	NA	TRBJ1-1	TGTGCCAGCAGCTTGGCAGGGGCGCCGAACACTGAAGCTTTCTTT	CASSLAGAPNTEAFF
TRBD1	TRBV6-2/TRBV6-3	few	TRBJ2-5	TGTGCCACCTTCCGGGACAGACAAGAGACCCAGTACTTC	CATFRDRQETQYF
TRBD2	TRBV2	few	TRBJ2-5	TGTGCCAGCAGGAATCCCTTAGCGGGGGGAAGGGAGACCCAGTACTTC	CASRNPLAGGRETQYF
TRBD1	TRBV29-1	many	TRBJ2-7	TGCAGCGTGGATGGACAGGGGCCCCCCTACGAGCAGTACTTC	CSVDGQGPPYEQYF
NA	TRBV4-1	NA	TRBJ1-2	TGCGCCAGCAGCCAACCCGGAACCGGGGACTATGGCTACACCTTC	CASSQPGTGDYGYTF
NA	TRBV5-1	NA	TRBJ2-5	TGCGCCAGCAGCTTGGCATCGAGTAGGGACGAGACCCAGTACTTC	CASSLASSRDETQYF
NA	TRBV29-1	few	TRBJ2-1	TGCAGCGTTGATGGGACATCACAGGATACCTACAATGAGCAGTTCTTC	CSVDGTSQDTYNEQFF
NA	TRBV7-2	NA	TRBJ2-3	TGTGCCAGCAGCTTGCCGGGACGACGAGATACGCAGTATTTT	CASSLPGRRDTQYF
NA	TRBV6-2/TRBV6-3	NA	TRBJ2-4	TGTGCCAGCAGTTTTGAACGACTAGCCAAAAACATTCAGTACTTC	CASSFERLAKNIQYF
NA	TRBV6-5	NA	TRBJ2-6	TGTGCCAGCAGTTACTCGTGGGGGGACGCTGGGGCCAACGTCCTGACTTTC	CASSYSWGDAGANVLTF
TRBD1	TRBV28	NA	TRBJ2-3	TGTGCCAGCAGTTACATGACAGGGGCCCTTAAATCCCGCCACACAGATACGCAGTATTTT	CASSYMTGALKSRHTDTQYF
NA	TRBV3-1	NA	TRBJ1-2	TGTGCCAGCAGCCAAAGAGGGTTGGGCTACACCTTC	CASSQRGLGYTF
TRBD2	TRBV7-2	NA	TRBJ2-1	TGTGCCAGCAGCGTCGGGGGGGACTGGGGGAGGGGGAAGCAGTTCTTC	CASSVGGDWGRGKQFF
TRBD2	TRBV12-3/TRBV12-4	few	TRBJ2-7	TGTGCCAGCAGTTACCCGGGACTAGTTGGCGAGCAGTACTTC	CASSYPGLVGEQYF
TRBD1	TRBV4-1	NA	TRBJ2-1	TGCGCCAGCAGCCAAGGGGCGGCAGGGGGCTACAATGAGCAGTTCTTC	CASSQGAAGGYNEQFF
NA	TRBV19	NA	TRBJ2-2	TGTGCCAGTAGTGAACAGGGTCGAACCGGGGAGCTGTTTTTT	CASSEQGRTGELFF
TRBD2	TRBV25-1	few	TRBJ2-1	TGTGCCAGCAGTTCCCAGGGACTAGCGTACGGAGTGCAGTTCTTC	CASSSQGLAYGVQFF
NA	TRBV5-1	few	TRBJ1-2	TGCGCCAGCAGCTTGGTAGTAGACTATGGCTACACCTTC	CASSLVVDYGYTF
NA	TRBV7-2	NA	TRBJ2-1	TGTGCCAGCAGCGTACGGCCCCTAGGTACGGATGAGCAGTTCTTC	CASSVRPLGTDEQFF
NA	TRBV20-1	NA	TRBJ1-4	TGCAGTGCTAGAGAAACCGAGGGGTATGAAAAACTGTTTTTT	CSARETEGYEKLFF
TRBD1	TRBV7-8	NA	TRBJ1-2	TGTGCCAGCAGCTTACCAGGCCAGGGGGCAAATCCTAACTATGGCTACACCTTC	CASSLPGQGANPNYGYTF
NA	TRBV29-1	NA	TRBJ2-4	TGCAGCGTCGCCGAACAGGGAGAGCAGTACTTC	CSVAEQGEQYF
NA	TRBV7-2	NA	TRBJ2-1	TGTGCCAGCAGCCCAAGGCTGCAGGGGCTAACCTACAATGAGCGGTTCTTC	CASSPRLQGLTYNERFF
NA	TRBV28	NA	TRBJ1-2	TGTGCCAGCAGTCCAGGCTGGGGTTATGGCTACACCTTC	CASSPGWGYGYTF
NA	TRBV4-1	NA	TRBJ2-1	TGCGCCAGCAGCCAAGATTTATCCGGGTTAGATGAGCAGTTCTTC	CASSQDLSGLDEQFF
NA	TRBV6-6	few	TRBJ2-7	TGTGCCAGCGAGAACAGGGAGTCCTACGAGCAGTACTTC	CASENRESYEQYF
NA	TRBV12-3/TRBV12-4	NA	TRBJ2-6	TGTGCCAGCAGTTTCAAGGGGCGCGGATGGTCTGAGGCCAACGTCCTGACTTTC	CASSFKGRGWSEANVLTF
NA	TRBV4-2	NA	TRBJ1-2	TGTGCCAGCAGCCAAGAAGGTGGGTCACCCGGAGCTAACTATGGCTACACCTTC	CASSQEGGSPGANYGYTF
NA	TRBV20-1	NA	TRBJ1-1	TGCAGTGCTAGAGATGGGGGGGACACTGAAGCTTTCTTT	CSARDGGDTEAFF